This T cell receptor (beta chain) was retrieved from a study of CD8+ T cells in alopecia areata. The CDR3 covers 11 residues. Germline V gene lookup returns CDR1 SQVTM and CDR2 ANQGSEA. V shed 7 bases, J shed 6 bases, and the junction held 6 bases outside the gene matches. Sequencing relied on a cDNA template that was reverse transcribed from extracted RNA. The assay was immunoSEQ multiplex PCR, and TCRdb's table has in-frame clones only and misses some. The sample holds roughly 200,000 clones, roughly 60% seen once. The material sequenced was CD4+ T cells sorted from blood, taken at week 0. The V and J genes are TRBV29-1 and TRBJ2-7, with 7 bases lining up with TRBD1. This clonotype was sampled from a human donor with alopecia areata. The chain's CDR3 is CSARQGTEQYF. The CDR3 nucleotides are TGCAGCGCCCGACAGGGTACCGAGCAGTACTTC.